Detailed here is one T cell receptor beta chain. The antigen remains undetermined. This specimen comes from a study of T cell responses to AZD1222 COVID-19 vaccine. The CDR3 contains 12 residues. Germline V gene sequence: CDR1 MNHEY, CDR2 SMNVEV (reference sequence). J lost 3 bases, V lost 10 bases, and 6 bases had no gene match. TCRdb's copy holds only in-frame clones and misses some; the assay was immunoSEQ multiplex PCR. The sample consists of nearly 200,000 clones, roughly 92% of them appearing once. Study findings and constraints: Just a handful of AZD1222 recipients tested seropositive at baseline. Mostly white British, mostly female donors; authors suggested clonal diversity may be underestimated. All repertoire sampling was performed exclusively after the peak T cell response. Regions left unmutated in variants are reportedly the target of nearly half of spike-specific TCRs.

This specimen consisted of peripheral blood, obtained 28 days after the second AZD1222 dose. The J gene is TRBJ2-7, the V gene TRBV27; TRBD1 matches at 7 bases. This clonotype was obtained from an adult who received the AZD1222 COVID-19 vaccine. The CDR3 sequence is CATRAGGYEQYF. The CDR3 nucleotides read TGTGCCACCCGGGCAGGGGGCTACGAGCAGTACTTC.